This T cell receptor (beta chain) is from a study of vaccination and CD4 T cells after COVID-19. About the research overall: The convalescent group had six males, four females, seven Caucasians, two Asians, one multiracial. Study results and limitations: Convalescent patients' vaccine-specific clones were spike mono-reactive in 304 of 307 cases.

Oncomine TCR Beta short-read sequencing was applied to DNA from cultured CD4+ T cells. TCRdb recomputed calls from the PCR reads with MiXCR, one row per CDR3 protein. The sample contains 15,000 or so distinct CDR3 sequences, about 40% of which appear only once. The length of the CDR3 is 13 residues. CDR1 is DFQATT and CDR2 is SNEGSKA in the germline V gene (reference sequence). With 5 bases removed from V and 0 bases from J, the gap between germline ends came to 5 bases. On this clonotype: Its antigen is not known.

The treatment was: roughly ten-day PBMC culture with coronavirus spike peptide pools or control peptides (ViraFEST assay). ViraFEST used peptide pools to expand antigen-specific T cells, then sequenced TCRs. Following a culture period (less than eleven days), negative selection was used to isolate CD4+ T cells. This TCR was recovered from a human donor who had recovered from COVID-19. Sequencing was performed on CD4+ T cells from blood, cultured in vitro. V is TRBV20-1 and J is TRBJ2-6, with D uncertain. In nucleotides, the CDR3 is TGCAGTGCTGGGCCCTCTGGGGCCAACGTCCTGACTTTC. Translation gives CSAGPSGANVLTF.